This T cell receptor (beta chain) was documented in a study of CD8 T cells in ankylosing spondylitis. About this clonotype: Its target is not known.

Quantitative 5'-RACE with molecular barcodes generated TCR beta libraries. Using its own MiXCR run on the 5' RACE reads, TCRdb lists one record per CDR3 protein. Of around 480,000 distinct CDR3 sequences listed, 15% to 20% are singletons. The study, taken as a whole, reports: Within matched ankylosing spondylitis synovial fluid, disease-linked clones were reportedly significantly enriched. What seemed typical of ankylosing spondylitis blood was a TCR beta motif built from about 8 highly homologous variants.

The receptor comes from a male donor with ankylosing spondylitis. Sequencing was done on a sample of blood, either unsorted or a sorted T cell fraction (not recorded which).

The CDR3 loop is CASSTGLAGAGDTQYF. For the CDR3, the DNA is TGTGCCAGCAGCACCGGACTAGCGGGAGCGGGGGATACGCAGTATTTT. The chain recombines TRBV5-6 with TRBJ2-3; the match to TRBD2 covers 13 bases. CDR1 and CDR2 from the germline V gene are SGHDT and YYEEEE. This CDR3 region has 16 residues. Losses at the gene ends were 4 bases for V and 6 bases for J; bases not matched to a gene: 8.